This TCR beta chain was obtained from a study of T cells in Graves' hyperthyroidism and ophthalmopathy. CDR1 is MNHEY, CDR2 SMNVEV, per germline (reference sequence). The CDR3 has 13 amino acids. V was trimmed by 4 bases and J by 4 bases, leaving 10 bases between them. Amplified regions were TCR beta CDR3 sequences from RNA transcripts. In the first-round RT-PCR of the TCR CDR3, the HTBI primer set was used. TCRdb itself ran the multiplex PCR reads through MiXCR, one entry per CDR3 protein. The sample includes about 340,000 distinct CDR3 sequences, over 20% of them seen just once. The authors deemed Graves' hyperthyroidism stable absent ophthalmopathy progression within 18 months. Researchers barred patients who had uncontrolled infection, other autoimmune disease, pregnancy or lactation. Diagnostic assessment was based on clinical symptoms, serum thyroxine and TRAb, thyroid ultrasound and orbital computed tomography.

In this sample, this clonotype turned up many times. The TCR sequence derives from a woman between 50 and 59 years old with Graves' hyperthyroidism. Sequencing was done on a sample of blood. The chain uses TRBV27 and TRBJ1-1; D gene ambiguous. CDR3 coding DNA: TGTGCCAGCAGTTCCCAGGCGGGCACTGAAGCTTTCTTT. It yields the protein CASSSQAGTEAFF.